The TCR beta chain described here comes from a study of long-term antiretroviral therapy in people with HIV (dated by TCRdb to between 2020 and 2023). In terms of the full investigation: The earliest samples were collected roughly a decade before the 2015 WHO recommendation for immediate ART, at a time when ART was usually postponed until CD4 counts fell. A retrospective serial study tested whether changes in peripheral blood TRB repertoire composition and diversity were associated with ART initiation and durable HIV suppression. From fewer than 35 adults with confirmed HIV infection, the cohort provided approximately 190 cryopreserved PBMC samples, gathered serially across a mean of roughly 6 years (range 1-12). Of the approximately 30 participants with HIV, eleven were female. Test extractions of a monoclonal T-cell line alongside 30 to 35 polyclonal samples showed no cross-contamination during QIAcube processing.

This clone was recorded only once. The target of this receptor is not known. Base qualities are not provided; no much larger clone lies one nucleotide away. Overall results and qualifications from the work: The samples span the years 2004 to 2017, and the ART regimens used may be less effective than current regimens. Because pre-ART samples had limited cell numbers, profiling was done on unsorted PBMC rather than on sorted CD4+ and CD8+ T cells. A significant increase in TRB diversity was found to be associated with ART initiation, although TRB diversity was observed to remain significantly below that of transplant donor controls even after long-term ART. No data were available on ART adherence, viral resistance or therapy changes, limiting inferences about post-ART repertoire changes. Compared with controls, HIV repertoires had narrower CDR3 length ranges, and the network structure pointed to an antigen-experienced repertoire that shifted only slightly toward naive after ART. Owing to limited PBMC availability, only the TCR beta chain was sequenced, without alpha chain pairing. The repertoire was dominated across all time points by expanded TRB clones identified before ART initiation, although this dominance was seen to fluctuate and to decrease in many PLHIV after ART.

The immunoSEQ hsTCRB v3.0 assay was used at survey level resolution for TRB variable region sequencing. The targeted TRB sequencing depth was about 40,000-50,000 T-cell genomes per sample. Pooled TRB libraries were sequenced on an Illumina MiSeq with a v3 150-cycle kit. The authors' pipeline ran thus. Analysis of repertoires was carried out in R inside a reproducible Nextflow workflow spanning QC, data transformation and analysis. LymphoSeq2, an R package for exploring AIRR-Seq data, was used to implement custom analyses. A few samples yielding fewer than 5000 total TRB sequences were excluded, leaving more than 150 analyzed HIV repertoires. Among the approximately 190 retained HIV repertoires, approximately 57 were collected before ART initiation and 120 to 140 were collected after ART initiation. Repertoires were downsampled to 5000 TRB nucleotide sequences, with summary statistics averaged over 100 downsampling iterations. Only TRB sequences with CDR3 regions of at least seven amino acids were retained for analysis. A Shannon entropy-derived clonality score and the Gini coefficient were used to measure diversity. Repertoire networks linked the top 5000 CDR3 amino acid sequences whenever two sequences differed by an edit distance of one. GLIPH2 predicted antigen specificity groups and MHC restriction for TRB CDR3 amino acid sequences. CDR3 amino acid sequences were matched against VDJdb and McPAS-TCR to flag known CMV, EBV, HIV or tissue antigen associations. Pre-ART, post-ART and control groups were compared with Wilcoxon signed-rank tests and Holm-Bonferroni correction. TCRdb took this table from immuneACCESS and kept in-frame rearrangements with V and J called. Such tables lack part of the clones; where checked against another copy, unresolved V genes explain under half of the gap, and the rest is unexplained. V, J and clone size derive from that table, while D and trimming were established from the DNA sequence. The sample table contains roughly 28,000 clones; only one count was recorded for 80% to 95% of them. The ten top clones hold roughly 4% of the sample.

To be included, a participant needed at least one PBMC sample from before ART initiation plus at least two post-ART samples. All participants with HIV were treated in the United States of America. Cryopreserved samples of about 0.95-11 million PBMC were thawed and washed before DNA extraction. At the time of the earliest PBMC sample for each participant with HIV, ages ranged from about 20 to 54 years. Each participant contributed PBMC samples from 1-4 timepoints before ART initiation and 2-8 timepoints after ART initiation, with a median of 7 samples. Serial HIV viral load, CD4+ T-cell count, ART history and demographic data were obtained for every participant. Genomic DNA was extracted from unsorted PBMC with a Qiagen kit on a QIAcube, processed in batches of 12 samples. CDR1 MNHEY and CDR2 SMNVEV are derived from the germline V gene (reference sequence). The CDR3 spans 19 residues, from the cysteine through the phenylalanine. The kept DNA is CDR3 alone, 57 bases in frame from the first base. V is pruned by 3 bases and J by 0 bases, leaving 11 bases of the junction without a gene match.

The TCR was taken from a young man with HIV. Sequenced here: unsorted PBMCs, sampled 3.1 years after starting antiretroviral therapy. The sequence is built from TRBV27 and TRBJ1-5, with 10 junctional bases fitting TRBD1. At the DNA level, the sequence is TGTGCCAGCAGTTTGGTAGGGACAGGGGTCCTTTATAGCAATCAGCCCCAGCATTTT. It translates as CASSLVGTGVLYSNQPQHF.